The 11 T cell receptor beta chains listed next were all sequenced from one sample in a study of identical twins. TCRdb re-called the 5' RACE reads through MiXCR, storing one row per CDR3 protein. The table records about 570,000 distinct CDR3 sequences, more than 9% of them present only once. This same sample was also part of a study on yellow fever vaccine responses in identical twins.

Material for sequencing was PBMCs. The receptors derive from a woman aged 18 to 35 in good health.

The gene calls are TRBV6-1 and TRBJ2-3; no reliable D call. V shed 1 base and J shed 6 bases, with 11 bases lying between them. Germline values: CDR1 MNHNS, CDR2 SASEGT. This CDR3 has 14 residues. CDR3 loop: CASSEVRASDTQYF. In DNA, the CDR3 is TGTGCCAGCAGTGAAGTAAGGGCCTCCGATACGCAGTATTTT.

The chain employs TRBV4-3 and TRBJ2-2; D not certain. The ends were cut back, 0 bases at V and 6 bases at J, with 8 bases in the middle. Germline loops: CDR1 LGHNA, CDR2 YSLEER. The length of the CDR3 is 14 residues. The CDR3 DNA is TGCGCCAGCAGCCAAGATCCCCTACCCGGGGAGCTGTTTTTT. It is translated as CASSQDPLPGELFF.

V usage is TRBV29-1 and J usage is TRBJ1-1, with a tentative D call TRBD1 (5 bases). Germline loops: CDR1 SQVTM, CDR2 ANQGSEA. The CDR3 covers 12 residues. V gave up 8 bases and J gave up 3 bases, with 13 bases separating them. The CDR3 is CSSSRGDTEAFF. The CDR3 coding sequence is TGCAGCAGTAGCAGAGGGGACACTGAAGCTTTCTTT. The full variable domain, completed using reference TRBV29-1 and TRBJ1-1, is SAVISQKPSRDICQRGTSLTIQCQVDSQVTMMFWYRQQPGQSLTLIATANQGSEATYESGFVIDKFPISRPNLTFSTLTVSNMSPEDSSIYLCSSSRGDTEAFFGQGTRLTVV.

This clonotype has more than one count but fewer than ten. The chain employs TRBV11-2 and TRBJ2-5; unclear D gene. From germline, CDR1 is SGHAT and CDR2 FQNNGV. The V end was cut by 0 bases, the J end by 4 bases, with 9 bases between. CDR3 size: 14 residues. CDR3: CASSLDRSSETQYF. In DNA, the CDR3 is TGTGCCAGCAGCTTAGACAGGTCCTCAGAGACCCAGTACTTC.

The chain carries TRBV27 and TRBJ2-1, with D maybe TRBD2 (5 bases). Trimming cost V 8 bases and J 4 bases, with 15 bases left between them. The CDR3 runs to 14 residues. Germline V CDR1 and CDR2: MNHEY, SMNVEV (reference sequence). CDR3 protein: CASSAGLTYNEQFF. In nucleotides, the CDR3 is TGTGCCAGCTCTGCGGGCCTTACTTACAATGAGCAGTTCTTC.

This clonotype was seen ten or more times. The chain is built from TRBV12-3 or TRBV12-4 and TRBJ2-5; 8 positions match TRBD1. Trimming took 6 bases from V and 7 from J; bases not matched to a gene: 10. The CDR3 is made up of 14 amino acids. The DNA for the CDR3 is TGTGCCAGCAGCTCTGGACAGGGAGATGCGACCCAGTACTTC. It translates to CASSSGQGDATQYF.

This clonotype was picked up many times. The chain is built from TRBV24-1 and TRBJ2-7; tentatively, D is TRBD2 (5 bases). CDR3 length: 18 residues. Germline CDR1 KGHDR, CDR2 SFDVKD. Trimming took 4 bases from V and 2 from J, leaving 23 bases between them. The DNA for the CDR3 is TGTGCCACCAGTGACAGGACCGGGTCGACGGGAAGGACCTACGAGCAGTACTTC. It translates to CATSDRTGSTGRTYEQYF.

Here the CDR3 DNA reads TGTGCCAGCAACGAGGGGGGGTTTACCTACGAGCAGTACTTC. Translating gives CASNEGGFTYEQYF. The chain links TRBV5-8 to TRBJ2-7; possibly TRBD2 for D (7 bases). Trimming took 6 bases from V and 2 from J, leaving 15 bases between them. The germline V gene has CDR1 SGHTS and CDR2 YDEGEE. The CDR3 runs to 14 residues.

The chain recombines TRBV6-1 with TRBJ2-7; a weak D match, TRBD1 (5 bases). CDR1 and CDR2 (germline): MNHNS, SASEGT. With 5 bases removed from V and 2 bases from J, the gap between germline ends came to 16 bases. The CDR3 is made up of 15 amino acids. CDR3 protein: CASSRAAQGTYEQYF. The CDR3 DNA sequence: TGTGCCAGCAGTCGGGCCGCGCAGGGCACCTACGAGCAGTACTTC.

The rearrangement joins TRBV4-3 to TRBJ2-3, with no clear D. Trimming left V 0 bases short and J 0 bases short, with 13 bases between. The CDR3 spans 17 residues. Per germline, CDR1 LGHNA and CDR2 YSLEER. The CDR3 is CASSQDSGGTSTDTQYF. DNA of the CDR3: TGCGCCAGCAGCCAAGATTCGGGCGGAACTAGCACAGATACGCAGTATTTT.

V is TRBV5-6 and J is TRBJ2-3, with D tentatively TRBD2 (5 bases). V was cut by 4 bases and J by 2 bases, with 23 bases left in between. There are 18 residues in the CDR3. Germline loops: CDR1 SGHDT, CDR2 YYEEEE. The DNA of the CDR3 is TGTGCCAGCAGCCTATATTCCCTAGCTCCAAGATTCACAGATACGCAGTATTTT. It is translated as CASSLYSLAPRFTDTQYF.